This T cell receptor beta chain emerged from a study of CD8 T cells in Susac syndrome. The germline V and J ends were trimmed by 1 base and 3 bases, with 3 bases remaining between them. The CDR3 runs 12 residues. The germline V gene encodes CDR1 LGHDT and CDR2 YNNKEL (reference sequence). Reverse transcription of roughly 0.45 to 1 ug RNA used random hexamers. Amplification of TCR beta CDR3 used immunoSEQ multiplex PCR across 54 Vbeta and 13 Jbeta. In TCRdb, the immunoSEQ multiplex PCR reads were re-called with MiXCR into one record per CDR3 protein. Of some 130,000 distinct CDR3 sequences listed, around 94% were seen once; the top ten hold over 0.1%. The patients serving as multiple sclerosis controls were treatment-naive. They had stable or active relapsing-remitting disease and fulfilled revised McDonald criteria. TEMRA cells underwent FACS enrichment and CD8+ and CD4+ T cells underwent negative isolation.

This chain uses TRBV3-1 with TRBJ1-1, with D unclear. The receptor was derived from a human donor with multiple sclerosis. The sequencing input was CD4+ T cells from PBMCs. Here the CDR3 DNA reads TGTGCCAGCAGCCAAGTGGACACTGAAGCTTTCTTT. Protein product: CASSQVDTEAFF.